One T cell receptor beta chain is described in this entry. As handled by the study authors: How many nucleated cells were present was estimated from reference gene primer amplification. The method was immunoSEQ multiplex PCR; TCRdb's version includes in-frame clones alone and lacks a portion of them. Clone size and V and J calls were adopted from that table, with D and trimming inferred from the DNA. The sample holds 80,000 to 95,000 clones, 65% to 85% seen once. This entry is derived from a study of blood T cell repertoires in COVID-19. Study overall: The origin of the acute and convalescent COVID-19 samples was the United States, Italy and Spain. PBMCs, B-cell-depleted T cells, or T cells provided the cDNA or gDNA that made up the material.

With 3 bases clipped from V and 8 bases from J, the junction kept 8 bases outside the gene matches. CDR1 and CDR2 from the germline V gene are SGHRS and YFSETQ. The CDR3 is 14 amino acids. The sample comprised peripheral blood. The genes are TRBV5-1 and TRBJ2-3, with 8 bases that match TRBD2. The sequence derives from a man at least 80 years old with active or convalescent COVID-19. As DNA, the CDR3 is TGCGCCAGCAGCTCAAGCGGGGGATTTACTACGCAGTATTTT. Translation gives CASSSSGGFTTQYF.